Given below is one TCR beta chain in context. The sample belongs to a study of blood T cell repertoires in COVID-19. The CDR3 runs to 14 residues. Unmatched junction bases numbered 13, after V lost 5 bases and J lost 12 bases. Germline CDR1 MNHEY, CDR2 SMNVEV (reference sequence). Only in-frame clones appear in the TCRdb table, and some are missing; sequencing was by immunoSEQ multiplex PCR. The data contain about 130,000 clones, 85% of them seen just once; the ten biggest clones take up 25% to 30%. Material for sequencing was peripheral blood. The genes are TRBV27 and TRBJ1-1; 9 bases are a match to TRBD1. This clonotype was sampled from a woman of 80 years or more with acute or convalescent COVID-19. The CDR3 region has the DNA TGTGCCAGCAGTCAACAGGGGGCTAGTAAGTTGACTTTCTTT. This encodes CASSQQGASKLTFF.